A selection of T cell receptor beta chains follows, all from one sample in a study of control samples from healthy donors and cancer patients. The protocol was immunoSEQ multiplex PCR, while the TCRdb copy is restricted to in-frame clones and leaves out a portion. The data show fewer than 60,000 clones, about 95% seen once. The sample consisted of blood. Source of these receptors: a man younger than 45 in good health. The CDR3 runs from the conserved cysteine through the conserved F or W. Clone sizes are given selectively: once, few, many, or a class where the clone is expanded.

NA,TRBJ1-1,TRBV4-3,CASSQDDLGTEAFF
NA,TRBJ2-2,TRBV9,CASSVVRAGGELFF
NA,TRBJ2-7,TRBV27,CASSFTGGLYEQYF
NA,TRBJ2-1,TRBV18,CASSPLPASGSWGEQFF
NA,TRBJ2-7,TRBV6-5,CASQDREVAYEQYF
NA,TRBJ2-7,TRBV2,CASSGSSGSIAYEQYF
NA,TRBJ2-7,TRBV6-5,CASSAGQPSYEQYF
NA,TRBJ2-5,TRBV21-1,CASSKELSVQETQYF
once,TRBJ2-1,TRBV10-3,CAISEQGGRYNEQFF
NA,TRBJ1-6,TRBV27,CASSVIGPGNSPLHF
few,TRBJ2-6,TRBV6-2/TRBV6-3,CASSYAGHSGANVLTF
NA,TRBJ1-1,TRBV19,CASSPTRRDTEAFF
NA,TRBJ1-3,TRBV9,CASSAGQVSSGNTIYF
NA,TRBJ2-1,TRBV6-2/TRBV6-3,CASSFGRETRLGEQFF
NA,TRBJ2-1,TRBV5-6,CASSTDLVKTFF
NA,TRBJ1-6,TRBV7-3,CASSLQGANSPLHF
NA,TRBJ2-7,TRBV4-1,CASRPPTSGNIYEQYF
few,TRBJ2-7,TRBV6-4,CASSDDVGSYEQYF
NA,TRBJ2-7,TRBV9,CASSVGTGGLSYEQYF
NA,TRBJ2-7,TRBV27,CASSSLAGGPSYEQYF
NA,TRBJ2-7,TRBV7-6,CASSGYSGTSKGEQYF
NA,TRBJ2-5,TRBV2,CASSEALRPGGGETQYF
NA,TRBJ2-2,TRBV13,CASSPPGPGTGELFF
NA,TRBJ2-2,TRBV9,CASSVGTRDTGELFF
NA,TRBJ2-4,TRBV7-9,CASSVGTGGIGRKNIQYF
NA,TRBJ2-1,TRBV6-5,CASSYNYNEQFF
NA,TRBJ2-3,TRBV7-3,CASSDSGASTDTQYF
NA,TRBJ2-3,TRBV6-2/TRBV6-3,CASSYGAETDTQYF
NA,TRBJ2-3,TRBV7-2,CASSLPGLAGESDTQYF